Below, one TCR beta chain is given with its context. The antigen is not known. The CDR3 contains 16 residues. Germline lookup yields CDR1 SEHNR and CDR2 FQNEAQ (reference sequence). V shed 5 bases and J 8 bases; nucleotides not matched to a gene: 10. The data stem from a study of T-cell reconstitution after alpha-beta-depleted transplantation in children. Study-wide points: Some patients' high day-60 TCRbeta diversity was traced to surviving recipient T cells and thymic progenitors. Most T-cell counts and diversity one year after the transplant came from T cells that were newly produced. By about two months after transplant, alpha-beta T cells reportedly arose from several hundred graft clones that had expanded.

A library of TCRbeta sequences, prepared with unique molecular identifiers, was generated. TCRdb reanalysed the PCR reads using MiXCR and keeps one entry per CDR3 protein. The sample carries approximately 630,000 distinct CDR3 sequences, around 13% recorded once. Specimen: PBMCs, collected before TCRalphabeta/CD19-depleted stem cell transplant. This receptor was obtained from a girl between 2 and 10 years old with congenital amegakaryocytic thrombocytopenia, due to receive a stem cell transplant. The chain is built from TRBV7-9 and TRBJ2-1, with 12 bases aligning to TRBD2. CDR3 loop: CASSPRTSGIVHEQFF. CDR3 nucleotide sequence: TGTGCCAGCAGCCCCCGGACTAGCGGGATAGTCCATGAGCAGTTCTTC.